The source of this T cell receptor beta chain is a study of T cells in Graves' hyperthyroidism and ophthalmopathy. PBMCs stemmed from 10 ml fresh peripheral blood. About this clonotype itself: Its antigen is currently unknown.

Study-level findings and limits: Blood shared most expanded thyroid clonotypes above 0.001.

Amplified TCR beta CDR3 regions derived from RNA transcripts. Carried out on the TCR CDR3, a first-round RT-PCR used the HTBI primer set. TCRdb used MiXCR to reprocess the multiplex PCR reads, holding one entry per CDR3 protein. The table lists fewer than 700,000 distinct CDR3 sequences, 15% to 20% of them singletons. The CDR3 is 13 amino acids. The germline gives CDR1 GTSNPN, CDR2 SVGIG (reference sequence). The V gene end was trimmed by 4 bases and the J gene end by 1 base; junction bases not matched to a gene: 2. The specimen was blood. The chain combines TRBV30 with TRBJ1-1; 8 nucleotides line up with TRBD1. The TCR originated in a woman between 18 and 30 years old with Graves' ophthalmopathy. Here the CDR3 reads CAWTTGGNTEAFF. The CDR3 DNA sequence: TGTGCCTGGACCACAGGGGGGAACACTGAAGCTTTCTTT.